This T cell receptor beta chain was observed in a study of identical twins. Healthy Caucasians provided all donations. Unique molecular identifiers were present on cDNA, and template switching added a universal primer site. MiXCR, run by TCRdb on the 5' RACE reads, gives a single entry per CDR3 protein. The sample yields approximately 500,000 distinct CDR3 sequences, 24% seen once. This clonotype appeared many times. Germline assignment: CDR1 SQVTM and CDR2 ANQGSEA. The CDR3 runs 13 residues. Trimming shortened V by 3 bases and J by 4 bases, and 12 bases separated the two germline ends. This same sample was also part of a study on T cells expressing NK-cell markers. This second report adds: Of the CD8+ T cell pool in about 6 donors, about 1.0-8% was accounted for by dominant NKG2C+ clonotypes.

The chain carries TRBV29-1 and TRBJ1-2; perhaps TRBD1 as D (6 bases). The source of this sequence is a woman under 30 in good health. The source material was CD4+ T cells sorted from blood. The CDR3 sequence: CSVEAQGSYGYTF. The CDR3, as DNA: TGCAGCGTTGAGGCGCAGGGGAGCTATGGCTACACCTTC.